Sequencing of this T cell receptor (beta chain) was carried out in a study of blood T cells in healthy people across ages. This clonotype turned up a few times. Its cognate antigen is unknown. Overall study findings and caveats: Diversity estimates drawn from one million T cells were deemed underestimates. Among T cells, TCR beta diversity per million cells dropped roughly linearly as age rose.

Isolation per sample recovered at least 7 million PBMCs. For the second PCR, which ran for about 7 to 11 cycles, a sample-barcoded 5' primer and a J-beta primer mix were used. Each cDNA was tagged by a template-switch adaptor containing 12 random nucleotides. Using its own MiXCR run on the 5' RACE reads, TCRdb lists one record per CDR3 protein. The table has 550,000 to 750,000 distinct CDR3 sequences, around 20% seen once. The receptor comes from a man between 65 and 85 years old in good health. The sample was blood.

CDR3: CASTGQWLDQQYF. The CDR3, as DNA: TGTGCCAGTACCGGGCAGTGGCTTGATCAGCAGTACTTC. The chain has TRBV28 and TRBJ2-7; D gene ambiguous. CDR3 size: 13 residues. Trimming cost V 9 bases and J 8 bases, with 20 bases left between them. From germline, CDR1 is MDHEN and CDR2 SYDVKM.